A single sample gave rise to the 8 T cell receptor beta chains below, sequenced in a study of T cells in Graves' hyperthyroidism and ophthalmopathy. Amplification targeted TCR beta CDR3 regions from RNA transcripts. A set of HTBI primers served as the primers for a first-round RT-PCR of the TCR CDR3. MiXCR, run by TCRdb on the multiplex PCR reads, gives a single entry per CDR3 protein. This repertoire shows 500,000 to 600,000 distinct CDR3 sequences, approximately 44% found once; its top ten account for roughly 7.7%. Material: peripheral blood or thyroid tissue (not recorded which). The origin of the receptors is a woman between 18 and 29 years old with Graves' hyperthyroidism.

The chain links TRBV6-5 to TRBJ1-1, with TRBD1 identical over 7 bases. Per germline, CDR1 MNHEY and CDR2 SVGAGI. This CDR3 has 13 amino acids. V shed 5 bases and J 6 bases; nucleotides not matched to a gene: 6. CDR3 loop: CASSDREVAEAFF. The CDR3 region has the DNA TGTGCCAGCAGTGACAGGGAGGTAGCTGAAGCTTTCTTT.

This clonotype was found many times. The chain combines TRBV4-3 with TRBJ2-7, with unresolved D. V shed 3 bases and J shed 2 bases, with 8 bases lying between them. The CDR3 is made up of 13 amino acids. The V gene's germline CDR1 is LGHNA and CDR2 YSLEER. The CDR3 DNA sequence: TGCGCCAGCAGCCAGGGAATAGCCTACGAGCAGTACTTC. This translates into CASSQGIAYEQYF.

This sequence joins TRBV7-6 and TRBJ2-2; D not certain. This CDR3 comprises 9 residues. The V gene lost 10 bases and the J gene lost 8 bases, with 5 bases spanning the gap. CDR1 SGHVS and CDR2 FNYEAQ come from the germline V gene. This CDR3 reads CATLGELFF. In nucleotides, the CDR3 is TGTGCCACGCTGGGGGAGCTGTTTTTT.

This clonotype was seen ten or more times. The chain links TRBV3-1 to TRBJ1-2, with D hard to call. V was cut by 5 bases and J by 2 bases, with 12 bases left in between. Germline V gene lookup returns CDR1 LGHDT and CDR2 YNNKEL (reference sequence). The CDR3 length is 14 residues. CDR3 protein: CASSAPQPNYGYTF. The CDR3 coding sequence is TGTGCCAGCAGCGCCCCTCAGCCAAACTATGGCTACACCTTC.

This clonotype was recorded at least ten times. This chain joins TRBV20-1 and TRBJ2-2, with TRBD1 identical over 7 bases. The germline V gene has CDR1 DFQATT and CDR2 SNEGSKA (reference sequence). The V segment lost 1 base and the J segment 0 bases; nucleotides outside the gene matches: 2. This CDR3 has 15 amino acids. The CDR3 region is CSARVQGANTGELFF. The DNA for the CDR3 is TGCAGTGCTAGAGTCCAGGGGGCGAACACCGGGGAGCTGTTTTTT.

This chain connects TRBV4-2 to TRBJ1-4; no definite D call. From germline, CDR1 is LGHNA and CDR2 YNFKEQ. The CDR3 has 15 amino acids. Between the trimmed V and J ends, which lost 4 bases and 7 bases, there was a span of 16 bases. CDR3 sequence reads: CASSPRGPATEKLFF. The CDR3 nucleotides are TGTGCCAGCAGCCCCAGAGGGCCGGCAACTGAAAAACTGTTTTTT.

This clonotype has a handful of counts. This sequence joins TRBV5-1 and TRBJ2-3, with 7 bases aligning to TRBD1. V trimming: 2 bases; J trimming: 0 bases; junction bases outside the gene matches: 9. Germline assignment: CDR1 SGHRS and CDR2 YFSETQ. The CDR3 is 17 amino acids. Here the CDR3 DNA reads TGCGCCAGCAGCTTTTCCGGGACAGACATTAGCACAGATACGCAGTATTTT. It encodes CASSFSGTDISTDTQYF. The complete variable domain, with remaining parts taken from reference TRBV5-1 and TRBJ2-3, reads KAGVTQTPRYLIKTRGQQVTLSCSPISGHRSVSWYQQTPGQGLQFLFEYFSETQRNKGNFPGRFSGRQFSNSRSEMNVSTLELGDSALYLCASSFSGTDISTDTQYFGPGTRLTVL.

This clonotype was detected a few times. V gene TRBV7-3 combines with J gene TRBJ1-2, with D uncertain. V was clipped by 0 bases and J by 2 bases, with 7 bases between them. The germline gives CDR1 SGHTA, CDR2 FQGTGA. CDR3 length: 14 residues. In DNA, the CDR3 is TGTGCCAGCAGCTTAACGGGTCGAAACTATGGCTACACCTTC. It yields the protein CASSLTGRNYGYTF. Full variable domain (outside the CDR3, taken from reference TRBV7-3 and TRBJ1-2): GAGVSQTPSNKVTEKGKYVELRCDPISGHTALYWYRQSLGQGPEFLIYFQGTGAADDSGLPNDRFFAVRPEGSVSTLKIQRTERGDSAVYLCASSLTGRNYGYTFGSGTRLTVV.